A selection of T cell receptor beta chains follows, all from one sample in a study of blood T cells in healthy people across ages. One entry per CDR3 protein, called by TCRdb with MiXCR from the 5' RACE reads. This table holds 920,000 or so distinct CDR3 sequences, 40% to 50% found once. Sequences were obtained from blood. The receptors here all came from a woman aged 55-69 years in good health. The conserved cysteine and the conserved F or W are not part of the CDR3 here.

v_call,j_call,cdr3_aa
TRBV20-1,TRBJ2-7,SARDSYDIRYEQY
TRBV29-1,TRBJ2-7,SVVEGGDEQY
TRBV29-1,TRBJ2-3,SVEGTGGAPDTQY
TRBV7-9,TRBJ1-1,ASSPSLDRSRTEAF
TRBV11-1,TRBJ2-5,ASSQTYQETQY
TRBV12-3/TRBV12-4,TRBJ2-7,ASSLGTGGQY
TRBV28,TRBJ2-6,ASSLMAGANVLT
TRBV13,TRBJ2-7,ASSQRSSYEQY
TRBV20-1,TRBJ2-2,SAMWQNTGELF
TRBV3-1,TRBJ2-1,ASSQSSYSVNEQF
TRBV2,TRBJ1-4,ASTGQSDWRGLF
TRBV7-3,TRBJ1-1,ASSLMSRLNTEAF
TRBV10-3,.,AISAGENIQY
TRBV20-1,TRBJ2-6,SASPGQGFGANVLT
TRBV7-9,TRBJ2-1,ASSLVSRFGTGEQF
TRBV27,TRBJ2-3,ASNPGDTDTQY
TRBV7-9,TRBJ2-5,ASSLERLGAY
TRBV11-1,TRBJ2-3,ATRRDLRADTQY
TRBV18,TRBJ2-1,ASSPPQRGNNEQF
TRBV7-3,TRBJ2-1,ASSLGPLDRGNNEQF
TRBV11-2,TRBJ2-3,ASSFRTSGPDTQY
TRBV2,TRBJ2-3,ASRPTELTDTQY
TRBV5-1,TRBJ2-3,ASSLAGVTGTQY
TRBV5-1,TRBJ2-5,ASSLSSPPETQY
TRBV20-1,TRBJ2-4,SAIRGKNIQY
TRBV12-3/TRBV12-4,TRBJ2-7,ASSPGTSGSQQY
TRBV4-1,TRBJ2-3,ASSQEALAVSTDTQY
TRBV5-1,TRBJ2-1,ASSSWFLAGGLNEQF
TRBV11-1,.,AGSHANEQY
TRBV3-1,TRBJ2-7,ASSQGDAGGSYEQY
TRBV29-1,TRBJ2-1,SVVGTSSNEQF
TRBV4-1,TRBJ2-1,ASSQGPGGAAEQF
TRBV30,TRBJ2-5,AWGLSGTEETQY
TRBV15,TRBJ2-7,ATSRDGAGYEQY
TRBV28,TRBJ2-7,ASSPGVGIYEQY
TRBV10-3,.,AISETWTGITIPGAEQY
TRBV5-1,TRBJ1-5,ASSLGGAGSSNQPQH
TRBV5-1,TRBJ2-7,ASTESGTNYEQY
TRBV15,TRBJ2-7,ATSRFLAGEGEQY
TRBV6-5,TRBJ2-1,ASSYSKYNEQF
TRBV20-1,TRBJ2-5,SARRTAVVQETQY
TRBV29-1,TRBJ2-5,SVEGQGIETQY
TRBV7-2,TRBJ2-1,ASSLVNSPISYNEQF
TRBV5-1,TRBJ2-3,ASRMTGSLGDTQY
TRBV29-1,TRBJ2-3,SVLDAGRTDTQY
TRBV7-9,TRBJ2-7,ASSLAKGQTDYEQY